The T cell receptor beta chain under discussion was sequenced for a study of identical twins. Study results and caveats: Models underestimated out-of-frame TCR alpha sharing in monozygotic twins.

Template switching added a universal primer site; cDNA carried unique molecular identifiers. TCRdb recomputed calls from the 5' RACE reads with MiXCR, one row per CDR3 protein. The sample carries about 530,000 distinct CDR3 sequences, approximately 20% recorded once. The CDR3 loop spans 14 amino acids. Germline CDR1 reads DFQATT; CDR2 reads SNEGSKA (reference sequence). Trimming left V 5 bases short and J 2 bases short, with 15 bases between. This clonotype showed up just a few times. What it recognizes is unknown. Separately, the same data were catalogued under a study of yellow fever vaccine responses in identical twins. From that paper: Among the twins, the vaccine T cell response reportedly seemed partly convergent and partly personalized.

This TCR was recovered from a woman under 30 in good health. Source material: CD4+ T cells sorted from blood. This chain uses TRBV20-1 with TRBJ2-5; D might be TRBD1 or TRBD2, each matching 5 bases. The CDR3, as DNA: TGCAGTGCTCCCCGGGGCGCCCCTCAAGAGACCCAGTACTTC. It specifies CSAPRGAPQETQYF.